This T cell receptor beta chain was identified during a study of beta chain features in type 1 diabetes. Study details: Healthy donors, compared against patients, showed similar age, gender and cell yields. Notes on the study in general: The study notes PCR might favor shorter templates equally in patients and controls. TCRB CDR3s were moderately but significantly shorter in Type 1 diabetes patients in all four CD4+ subsets.

Expressed TCRB transcripts were sequenced because the entire RNA isolate underwent reverse transcription. Data came from immunoSEQ multiplex PCR; TCRdb stores just in-frame clones and leaves some out. The data hold 300,000 to 450,000 clones, with around 12% observed a single time. This clone showed up just a few times. Its antigen is still unknown. Germline V gene sequence: CDR1 GTSNPN, CDR2 SVGIG (reference sequence). CDR3 length: 11 amino acids. Trimming cost V 1 base and J 10 bases, with 8 bases left between them. The sequence came from a woman under 30 with type 1 diabetes. The sample consisted of naive CD4+ T cells from blood. The V and J genes are TRBV30 and TRBJ2-1; D uncertain. The CDR3 region is CAWSGALEQFF. The CDR3 coding sequence is TGTGCCTGGAGTGGAGCTCTGGAGCAGTTCTTC.